This T cell receptor (beta chain) stems from a study of shared clonotypes between healthy human individuals. Turning to the study itself: Two women and a few men aged 18 to 49 made up the donors.

Unsorted samples used around 98 million PBMCs for genomic DNA. The method was immunoSEQ multiplex PCR; TCRdb's version includes in-frame clones alone and lacks a portion of them. The repertoire holds about half a million clones, with more than 65% as singletons. The CDR3 length is 12 residues. CDR1 and CDR2 from the germline V gene are MNHEY and SMNVEV (reference sequence). Deletions cut 4 bases from V and 6 bases from J, with 6 bases between. Of note for this clone: What it binds is not known.

General study results and limits: Represented genetic and exposure-history diversity was restricted by having few donors.

Sequencing was done on a sample of PBMCs. The rearrangement links TRBV27 to TRBJ2-2; TRBD1 might be the D (5 bases). This TCR was sampled from a woman between 40 and 55 years old in good health. Some clones in this sample may be carry-over from other donors' samples. CDR3 residues: CASSWGAGELFF. DNA of the CDR3: TGTGCCAGCAGTTGGGGCGCCGGGGAGCTGTTTTTT.